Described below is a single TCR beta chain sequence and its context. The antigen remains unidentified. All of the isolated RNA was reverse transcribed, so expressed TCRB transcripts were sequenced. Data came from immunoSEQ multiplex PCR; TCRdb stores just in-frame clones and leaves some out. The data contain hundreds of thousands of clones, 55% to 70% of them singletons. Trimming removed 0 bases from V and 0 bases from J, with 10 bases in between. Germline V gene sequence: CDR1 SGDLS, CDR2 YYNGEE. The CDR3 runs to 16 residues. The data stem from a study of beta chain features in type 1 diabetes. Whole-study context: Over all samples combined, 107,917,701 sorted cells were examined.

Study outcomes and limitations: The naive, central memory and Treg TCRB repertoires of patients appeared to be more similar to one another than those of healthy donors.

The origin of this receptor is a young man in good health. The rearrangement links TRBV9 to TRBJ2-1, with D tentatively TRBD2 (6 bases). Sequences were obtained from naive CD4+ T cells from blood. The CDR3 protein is CASSVVEGSSYNEQFF. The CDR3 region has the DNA TGTGCCAGCAGCGTAGTGGAGGGTAGCTCCTACAATGAGCAGTTCTTC.